These 15 T cell receptor beta chains came from one sample sequenced in a study of cytomegalovirus exposure and HLA in healthy donors. The data were produced by immunoSEQ multiplex PCR, yet TCRdb's version contains in-frame clones alone and is incomplete. The sample includes 90,000 to 150,000 clones, about 84% of them seen just once. Specimen: PBMCs. The receptors shown here come from a woman in her 30s in good health and CMV-seronegative.

The rearrangement links TRBV9 to TRBJ1-2; D remains unclear. V was shortened by 0 bases and J by 1 base, with 7 bases between the two germline ends. This CDR3 region has 14 residues. Germline CDR1 SGDLS, CDR2 YYNGEE. CDR3 amino acids: CASSVAPDNYGYTF. The CDR3 DNA is TGTGCCAGCAGCGTAGCTCCAGATAACTATGGCTACACCTTC. Drawing the rest from reference TRBV9 and TRBJ1-2, the complete variable domain is DSGVTQTPKHLITATGQRVTLRCSPRSGDLSVYWYQQSLDQGLQFLIQYYNGEERAKGNILERFSAQQFPDLHSELNLSSLELGDSALYFCASSVAPDNYGYTFGSGTRLTVV.

In DNA, the CDR3 is TGTGCCAGCAGCCCGACAGGGGTAAACACTGAAGCTTTCTTT. Amino acids: CASSPTGVNTEAFF. This rearrangement joins TRBV7-6 to TRBJ1-1; 8 bases agree with TRBD1. The CDR3 spans 14 residues. With V trimmed by 5 bases and J by 2 bases, 4 bases remained unmatched. Per germline, CDR1 SGHVS and CDR2 FNYEAQ.

The chain recombines TRBV6-1 with TRBJ2-2; the match to TRBD1 covers 8 bases. Germline CDR1 MNHNS, CDR2 SASEGT. J was trimmed by 6 bases and V by 7 bases; bases with no gene match: 7. This CDR3 is 14 amino acids long. The CDR3, as DNA: TGTGCCAGCACTGACAGGGGCGGACCCGGGGAGCTGTTTTTT. Its translation: CASTDRGGPGELFF.

The chain couples TRBV5-3 to TRBJ2-3; D not resolved. TRBV5-3 carries the ORF label, with uncertain function. The CDR3 contains 18 residues. V was cut by 3 bases and J by 7 bases, with 27 bases left in between. CDR3 amino acids: CARSSPHGKNLESNTQYF. As DNA, the CDR3 is TGTGCCAGAAGCTCCCCCCACGGTAAAAACCTGGAGTCCAATACGCAGTATTTT.

The rearrangement uses TRBV7-6 and TRBJ2-2; tentative D call: TRBD2 (5 bases). CDR1 and CDR2 from the germline V gene are SGHVS and FNYEAQ. V gave up 4 bases and J gave up 4 bases, with 10 bases separating them. CDR3 length: 14 residues. CDR3 loop: CASSSLALTGELFF. CDR3 DNA sequence: TGTGCCAGCAGCTCCCTAGCTCTCACCGGGGAGCTGTTTTTT.

The table lists this clone with a count of one. The gene calls are TRBV7-6 and TRBJ2-7, with 10 bases matching TRBD2. V trimming: 1 base; J trimming: 4 bases; junction bases outside the gene matches: 7. CDR3 length: 16 amino acids. Germline CDR1 is SGHVS and CDR2 is FNYEAQ. The CDR3 sequence: CASSLGVAGGYYEQYF. The CDR3 DNA reads as TGTGCCAGCAGCTTAGGGGTAGCGGGGGGCTATTACGAGCAGTACTTC. The full variable domain, in which reference TRBV7-6 and TRBJ2-7 provide the parts outside the CDR3, is GAGVSQSPRYKVTKRGQDVALRCDPISGHVSLYWYRQALGQGPEFLTYFNYEAQQDKSGLPNDRFSAERPEGSISTLTIQRTEQRDSAMYRCASSLGVAGGYYEQYFGPGTRLTVT.

This clone came up once. This chain links TRBV29-1 with TRBJ2-1, with D maybe TRBD2 (5 bases). Germline CDR1 is SQVTM and CDR2 is ANQGSEA. The germline V and J ends were trimmed by 4 bases and 7 bases, with 11 bases remaining between them. The CDR3 extends over 12 amino acids. Written as DNA, the CDR3 is TGCAGCGTTGGCAATCGAGGGAATGAGCAGTTCTTC. Amino acid sequence: CSVGNRGNEQFF.

V and J are TRBV11-1 and TRBJ2-5; 9 nucleotides line up with TRBD1. CDR1 and CDR2 from the germline V gene are SGHAT and FQDESV (reference sequence). The CDR3 is made up of 14 amino acids. Germline trimming cut 6 bases from V and 5 bases from J; bases unmatched to any gene: 7. The CDR3 DNA reads TGTGCCAGCAGTAGGACAGGGGATACTGAGACCCAGTACTTC. Amino acid sequence: CASSRTGDTETQYF.

The V gene is TRBV6-1, the J gene TRBJ2-1; tentative D call: TRBD1 (6 bases). V lost 8 bases to trimming and J lost 6 bases, with 17 bases between them. Germline CDR1 is MNHNS and CDR2 is SASEGT. The CDR3 runs to 14 residues. CDR3 in amino acids: CASARRTDSNEQFF. CDR3 in DNA: TGTGCCAGCGCCCGACGGACAGATAGCAATGAGCAGTTCTTC.

This sequence joins TRBV18 and TRBJ2-7; D gene uncertain. V was shortened by 6 bases and J by 0 bases, with 9 bases between the two germline ends. The germline V gene encodes CDR1 KGHSH and CDR2 LQKENI. This CDR3 contains 13 residues. The CDR3 DNA reads TGTGCCAGCTCCCTCGCGCGCTCCTACGAGCAGTACTTC. It codes for CASSLARSYEQYF.

The chain recombines TRBV27 with TRBJ2-1; 9 bases align to TRBD2. The CDR3 has 17 residues. Germline CDR1 MNHEY, CDR2 SMNVEV (reference sequence). With V trimmed by 4 bases and J by 6 bases, 13 bases remained unmatched. CDR3 sequence (DNA): TGTGCCAGCAGTTCCCTGGGAGGAGCGGGGGGAAGCAATGAGCAGTTCTTC. Translated: CASSSLGGAGGSNEQFF.

The V and J genes are TRBV7-2 and TRBJ1-5; 8 bases fit TRBD1. The J segment lost 4 bases and the V segment lost 4 bases, leaving 9 bases of the junction unmatched. This CDR3 contains 16 residues. CDR1 SGHTA and CDR2 FQGNSA come from the germline V gene. CDR3 coding DNA: TGTGCCAGCAGCTCAGGGGACAGGAGACTTAATCAGCCCCAGCATTTT. Its translation is CASSSGDRRLNQPQHF.

This rearrangement joins TRBV5-1 to TRBJ1-2, with D uncertain. This CDR3 is 13 amino acids long. The germline CDR1 and CDR2 sequences are SGHRS and YFSETQ. The V and J ends lost 5 bases and 3 bases respectively, with 11 bases between them. CDR3 sequence (DNA): TGCGCCAGCAGTCCGGACGGGGACTATGGCTACACCTTC. It yields the protein CASSPDGDYGYTF.

The chain combines TRBV7-2 with TRBJ1-2, with a tentative D call TRBD1 (6 bases). V lost 5 bases, J lost 5 bases, and 12 bases lay in between. Germline values: CDR1 SGHTA, CDR2 FQGNSA. This CDR3 contains 13 residues. The CDR3 loop is CASSRQESYGYTF. The CDR3 DNA reads TGTGCCAGCAGCCGACAGGAGAGTTATGGCTACACCTTC.

Comments on this clone: This sample includes further DNA sequences coding for the same CDR3. V and J are TRBV5-1 and TRBJ1-5; no reliable D call. The V gene lost 0 bases and the J gene lost 2 bases, with 6 bases spanning the gap. The length of the CDR3 is 14 residues. The germline V gene encodes CDR1 SGHRS and CDR2 YFSETQ. In DNA, the CDR3 is TGCGCCAGCAGCTTGGAAGGAGGCAATCAGCCCCAGCATTTT. Encoded protein: CASSLEGGNQPQHF.